Reported below is one TCR beta chain. Its target is unknown. This sample stems from a study of cytotoxic CD8 clonotypes in ibrutinib-treated CLL. About the research overall: IGHV unmutated roughly 18; relapsed/refractory 11; treatment-naive roughly 15. After median about 71 months, roughly 14 stayed in remission, about 12 progressed; responses approximately 24 partial, 2 complete.

Per germline, CDR1 MNHEY and CDR2 SVGAGI. The germline V and J ends were trimmed by 0 bases and 2 bases, with 8 bases remaining between them. The length of the CDR3 is 14 residues. Clones were sequenced by immunoSEQ multiplex PCR, and TCRdb holds only the in-frame ones, with some missing. The table shows more than 85,000 clones, with 70% to 80% occurring only once. Study findings and constraints: Clonality grew at ibrutinib response; at progression, it decreased back toward baseline. Investigators sampled sustained-remission and progressing patients at differing times.

This clonotype was sampled from a human donor with chronic lymphocytic leukemia. This chain uses TRBV6-5 with TRBJ2-7; D remains unclear. Source: PBMCs, taken after 12 months of ibrutinib treatment. As DNA, the CDR3 is TGTGCCAGCAGTTACTCGGGCAGTACCTACGAGCAGTACTTC. Its protein product is CASSYSGSTYEQYF.